One and the same sample provided the 25 T cell receptor beta chains below, sequenced in a study of T-cell memory formation after mild COVID-19. Using its own MiXCR run on the 5' RACE reads, TCRdb lists one record per CDR3 protein. Among hundreds of thousands of distinct CDR3 sequences listed, roughly a sixth were seen once. Sequencing was done on a sample of PBMCs or a T cell subset sorted from them (not recorded which). The receptors here all came from an adult woman who had mild COVID-19 (a few samples of this study predate the infection). Cell type and time point are not known.

The CDR3 spells CASSPTPRRQGNYGYTF. For the CDR3, the DNA is TGCGCCAGCAGCCCGACCCCCAGGAGACAGGGGAACTATGGCTACACCTTC. The V gene is TRBV5-1, the J gene TRBJ1-2, with 8 bases aligning to TRBD1. There are 17 residues in the CDR3. V lost 4 bases to trimming and J lost 2 bases; unmatched junction nucleotides: 13. The germline CDR1 and CDR2 sequences are SGHRS and YFSETQ.

The rearrangement links TRBV4-1 to TRBJ1-6, with a possible D match to TRBD1 (5 bases). Between the trimmed V and J ends, which lost 0 bases and 4 bases, there was a span of 13 bases. The CDR3 spans 17 residues. The germline V gene encodes CDR1 MGHRA and CDR2 YSYEKL. The CDR3 region is CASSQEGGRGYNSPLHF. CDR3 sequence (DNA): TGCGCCAGCAGCCAAGAGGGCGGAAGGGGATATAATTCACCCCTCCACTTT.

This clonotype was seen more than once but under ten times. This chain connects TRBV29-1 to TRBJ1-2; the D gene is possibly TRBD1 (6 bases). CDR3 length equals 11 residues. V was pared by 7 bases and J by 4 bases, with 10 bases between. Per germline, CDR1 SQVTM and CDR2 ANQGSEA. CDR3 coding DNA: TGCAGCGGCAGGGGCCCCTATGGCTACACCTTC. This gives the protein CSGRGPYGYTF.

This clonotype was observed a few times. This rearrangement joins TRBV12-3 or TRBV12-4 to TRBJ1-1; D perhaps matches TRBD1 (5 bases). This CDR3 spans 14 amino acids. V was cut by 5 bases and J by 1 base, with 11 bases left in between. CDR3 loop: CASSVRASNTEAFF. CDR3 DNA: TGTGCCAGCAGTGTCAGGGCCTCGAACACTGAAGCTTTCTTT.

As concerns this clonotype: Germline and junction disagree at one end, which may indicate a read error. The rearrangement links TRBV4-3 to TRBJ2-4, with D unresolved. Germline V CDR1 and CDR2: LGHNA, YSLEER. The CDR3 loop spans 13 amino acids. The CDR3 region has the DNA TGCGCCATCAGCCAAGTTCAGAAAAACATTCAGTACTTC. It translates to CAISQVQKNIQYF.

This clonotype has just a few counts. The chain links TRBV5-5 to TRBJ2-1, with D perhaps matching TRBD2 (5 bases). The germline V gene encodes CDR1 SGHKS and CDR2 YYEKEE (reference sequence). Trimming cost V 2 bases and J 6 bases, with 15 bases left between them. The CDR3 has 15 residues. The CDR3 DNA reads TGTGCCAGCAGCTTTACCTCTTACCGGGGCAATGAGCAGTTCTTC. It encodes CASSFTSYRGNEQFF.

This clonotype turned up a few times. The chain recombines TRBV6-2 or TRBV6-3 with TRBJ2-3; maybe TRBD2 (6 bases). Per germline, CDR1 MNHEY and CDR2 SVGEGT. This CDR3 spans 15 amino acids. V lost 5 bases to trimming and J lost 4 bases, with 16 bases between them. The CDR3 spells CASSRRGIFSDTQYF. CDR3 bases: TGTGCCAGCAGTCGCCGGGGGATTTTCTCAGATACGCAGTATTTT.

This clonotype was seen many times. The rearrangement uses TRBV5-1 and TRBJ1-1, with 9 bases lining up with TRBD1. The CDR3 totals 17 residues. Germline V gene sequence: CDR1 SGHRS, CDR2 YFSETQ. The junction had 10 bases not matched to a gene; V was cut back by 0 bases and J by 4 bases. The chain's CDR3 is CASSLEPQGARATEAFF. Written as DNA, the CDR3 is TGCGCCAGCAGCTTGGAACCACAGGGGGCGCGGGCCACTGAAGCTTTCTTT.

The rearrangement uses TRBV6-4 and TRBJ1-2; TRBD1 matches at 7 bases. The germline V gene encodes CDR1 MRHNA and CDR2 SNTAGT. The CDR3 spans 14 residues. Trimming took 0 bases from V and 4 from J; bases not matched to a gene: 2. The CDR3 loop is CASSDSWDSYGYTF. Written as DNA, the CDR3 is TGTGCCAGCAGTGACTCGTGGGACAGCTATGGCTACACCTTC.

In this sample, this clonotype turned up a few times. The chain carries TRBV19 and TRBJ2-1; D might be TRBD1 (5 bases). The CDR3 loop spans 16 amino acids. Germline CDR1 is LNHDA and CDR2 is SQIVND (reference sequence). V gave up 3 bases and J gave up 10 bases, with 22 bases separating them. The CDR3 bases are TGTGCCAGTAGTATTAGGGGAAGTGGGTCCTCAGCGGAGCAGTTCTTC. Its translation: CASSIRGSGSSAEQFF.

The chain has TRBV29-1 and TRBJ2-1; 13 bases are shared with TRBD2. The CDR3 has 17 amino acids. Trimming took 2 bases from V and 6 from J; bases not matched to a gene: 10. CDR1 and CDR2 from the germline V gene are SQVTM and ANQGSEA. CDR3 sequence (DNA): TGCAGCGTTGAAAGACTAGCGGGAGGCCCCTATTTCAATGAGCAGTTCTTC. It specifies CSVERLAGGPYFNEQFF.

The gene calls are TRBV18 and TRBJ1-4; a possible D gene is TRBD1 (5 bases). The germline V gene has CDR1 KGHSH and CDR2 LQKENI. The ends were cut back, 3 bases at V and 0 bases at J, with 11 bases in the middle. The CDR3 extends over 16 amino acids. The CDR3 is CASSPLGGPTNEKLFF. The CDR3, as DNA: TGTGCCAGCTCACCGCTCGGGGGACCAACTAATGAAAAACTGTTTTTT.

In this sample, this clonotype turned up a few times. This rearrangement joins TRBV7-2 to TRBJ2-5, with 10 nucleotides matching TRBD2. V gave up 5 bases and J gave up 5 bases; unmatched junction bases: 17. This CDR3 has 18 amino acids. In germline, CDR1 is SGHTA, CDR2 FQGNSA. CDR3 region: CASSHPGGLAPRGETQYF. CDR3 DNA sequence: TGTGCCAGCAGCCACCCAGGGGGACTAGCGCCCAGGGGGGAGACCCAGTACTTC.

The chain carries TRBV3-1 and TRBJ2-5; TRBD1 might be the D (8 bases). CDR1 and CDR2 from the germline V gene are LGHDT and YNNKEL (reference sequence). The V end lost 11 bases, the J end lost 4 bases, and 20 bases lay between the germline ends. The CDR3 is 14 residues long. Written as DNA, the CDR3 is TGTGCCGCCCTCCACAGGGGGGGACGAGAGACCCAGTACTTC. Translated: CAALHRGGRETQYF.

J is TRBJ2-1 and V is TRBV9; D ambiguous. CDR1 is SGDLS, CDR2 YYNGEE, per germline. V was cut by 3 bases and J by 4 bases, with 14 bases left in between. The CDR3 contains 15 residues. This CDR3 reads CASSERQDQYNEQFF. For the CDR3, the DNA is TGTGCCAGCAGCGAGCGCCAGGACCAGTACAATGAGCAGTTCTTC.

This clonotype was seen only a few times. The chain links TRBV7-2 to TRBJ1-1; D is possibly TRBD1 (5 bases). The CDR3 is made up of 15 amino acids. Germline values: CDR1 SGHTA, CDR2 FQGNSA. With 1 base removed from V and 5 bases from J, the gap between germline ends came to 14 bases. CDR3 protein: CASSLVGGGFTEAFF. DNA for the CDR3: TGTGCCAGCAGCTTAGTAGGCGGGGGGTTTACTGAAGCTTTCTTT.

Only a few counts were recorded for this clonotype. V usage is TRBV6-2 or TRBV6-3 and J usage is TRBJ1-2; D gene unclear. The V end was cut by 4 bases, the J end by 5 bases, with 8 bases between. CDR1 is MNHEY and CDR2 is SVGEGT in the germline V gene. The CDR3 covers 12 residues. The CDR3 is CASSFGMYGYTF. The CDR3 coding sequence is TGTGCCAGCAGTTTCGGGATGTATGGCTACACCTTC.

This chain joins TRBV19 and TRBJ2-7, with D possibly TRBD1 on 6 matching bases. CDR3 length: 12 amino acids. Germline-derived CDR1 and CDR2 are LNHDA and SQIVND (reference sequence). Between the trimmed V and J ends, which lost 2 bases and 7 bases, there was a span of 9 bases. The CDR3 region has the DNA TGTGCCAGTAGTATAAGGACAGATGAGCAGTACTTC. Protein: CASSIRTDEQYF.

The table lists this clonotype with a few counts. The chain carries TRBV12-3 or TRBV12-4 and TRBJ1-5; possible D gene TRBD1, 6 bases. Between the trimmed V and J ends, which lost 1 base and 6 bases, there was a span of 7 bases. The CDR3 contains 13 residues. The CDR3 coding sequence is TGTGCCAGCAGTTTAGGGGGGGCTCAGCCCCAGCATTTT. Its translation is CASSLGGAQPQHF.

This clonotype was detected a few times. The chain employs TRBV29-1 and TRBJ1-2, with unresolved D. CDR3 length equals 13 residues. V lost 4 bases and J 2 bases, leaving 11 bases between the germline ends. The germline gives CDR1 SQVTM, CDR2 ANQGSEA. The CDR3: CSVVGSNNYGYTF. CDR3 bases: TGCAGCGTTGTAGGCAGCAACAACTATGGCTACACCTTC.

The chain uses TRBV23-1 and TRBJ1-1; D perhaps matches TRBD1 (5 bases). TRBV23-1 carries the ORF label, with uncertain function. The CDR3 totals 14 residues. The V gene lost 3 bases and the J gene lost 3 bases, with 11 bases spanning the gap. The CDR3 here is CASSQPDRHTEAFF. DNA of the CDR3: TGCGCCAGCAGTCAGCCCGACAGACACACTGAAGCTTTCTTT.

This clonotype has just a few counts. The chain is built from TRBV20-1 and TRBJ1-4, with D possibly TRBD1 on 5 matching bases. The CDR3 spans 14 residues. Deletions cut 0 bases from V and 6 bases from J, with 11 bases between. The germline V gene encodes CDR1 DFQATT and CDR2 SNEGSKA (reference sequence). CDR3: CSAREGRSDEKLFF. In nucleotides, the CDR3 is TGCAGTGCTAGAGAGGGACGGAGCGATGAAAAACTGTTTTTT.

This clonotype showed up just a few times. The chain joins TRBV24-1 to TRBJ2-1; TRBD1 aligns across 9 bases. Germline V lookup: CDR1 KGHDR, CDR2 SFDVKD. CDR3 length: 16 residues. Losses at the gene ends were 4 bases for V and 8 bases for J; bases not matched to a gene: 11. The CDR3 DNA reads TGTGCCACCAGTGACTGGGGACAGGGAGTCCTCTATGAGCAGTTCTTC. It specifies CATSDWGQGVLYEQFF.

This clonotype was observed once. The V and J genes are TRBV29-1 and TRBJ2-3, with TRBD2 matching 8 bases. The CDR3 covers 14 residues. Germline V gene lookup returns CDR1 SQVTM and CDR2 ANQGSEA. The V gene end was trimmed by 7 bases and the J gene end by 2 bases; junction bases not matched to a gene: 8. The CDR3 protein is CSAIERGHTDTQYF. The CDR3 bases are TGCAGCGCCATCGAGCGGGGGCACACAGATACGCAGTATTTT.

This chain connects TRBV3-1 to TRBJ2-7; tentatively, D is TRBD2 (6 bases). Germline assignment: CDR1 LGHDT and CDR2 YNNKEL (reference sequence). This CDR3 is 15 amino acids long. Trimming cost V 4 bases and J 6 bases, with 19 bases left between them. CDR3 residues: CASSPGGIRAIEQYF. CDR3 sequence (DNA): TGTGCCAGCAGCCCCGGGGGAATTCGTGCGATCGAGCAGTACTTC.